This TCR beta chain comes out of a study of shared clonotypes between healthy human individuals. Trimming removed 6 bases at V and 6 bases at J, with 15 bases between. The CDR3 is made up of 13 amino acids. Germline assignment: CDR1 MNHNY and CDR2 SVGAGI (reference sequence). For this clone: Its specificity is not known.

Whole-study findings and limits: Generally, naive subsets came out with larger estimated richness than memory subsets. Relative to their counterparts shared across all four donors, non-shared clonotypes exhibited diminished generation probabilities.

The repertoire was sequenced with immunoSEQ multiplex PCR; TCRdb's copy has only in-frame clones and lacks some. The data show some 2,100,000 clones, with approximately 94% seen just once and less than 0.15% held by the top ten. This TCR came from a man between 18 and 29 years old in good health. The chain employs TRBV6-6 and TRBJ2-7; D is undetermined. Material: naive CD4+ T cells sorted from blood. The subset was: CD45RA+ positively selected. The CDR3 region is CASSSLAVSEQYF. CDR3 DNA: TGTGCCAGCAGCTCCCTGGCAGTTAGCGAGCAGTACTTC.